This T cell receptor beta chain was obtained from a study of blood T cell repertoires in COVID-19 (dated by TCRdb to about 2020). Concerning the study at large: The collaborator samples originated in the United States, Italy and Spain and spanned the acute and convalescent phases of COVID-19. The prospective study material was composed of cDNA or gDNA derived from T cells, B-cell-depleted T cells, or PBMCs. The dataset comprised deeply sampled blood TCRbeta repertoires from subjects exposed to, actively infected with, or recovered from COVID-19. A freely available public database, intended as a resource for researchers studying the immune response to SARS-CoV-2, is where the repertoires were released. The samples were drawn from the first 160 participants of the ongoing ImmuneRACE study and from 1,200 or so subjects provided by 6 global collaborators. Nearly every sample came with metadata listing a de-identified subject ID, COVID-19 status, age in years and sex. Where HLA class I and class II types were available, the types were taken from metadata supplied by the sample provider, not from assay-based typing. Points the paper makes about the study in general: Clinical and demographic metadata were provided uncurated, with the amount varying by source and participant.

Collaborating institutions collected whole blood in K2EDTA tubes following their own protocols. Collaborator samples were shipped for TCRbeta analysis as frozen whole blood, isolated PBMCs, or DNA extracted from either sample type. TCRbeta CDR3 regions were amplified from genomic DNA by means of the immunoSEQ Assay, a bias-controlled multiplex PCR. The paper's processing steps were these. Nucleated cell counts per sample were estimated from amplification of reference gene primers within the assay. To quantify the absolute abundance of each unique TCRbeta CDR3 rearrangement, sequence reads were collapsed and filtered. For each sample, productive Simpson clonality was calculated as the square root of Simpson's diversity index over productive rearrangements. This is the immuneACCESS table as TCRdb keeps it, with only in-frame sequences that have V and J called. A part of the clones is gone; compared with another copy, unresolved V genes explain less than half, and the rest is unexplained. Clone size and V and J calls were adopted from that table, with D and trimming inferred from the DNA. In this sample the table shows tens of thousands of clones, just over 90% of which occur a single time. Approximately 2.3% of the sample comes from the top ten.

Turning to this clone: The target of this receptor is not known. No much larger clone exists at a distance of one base, and base qualities are not known.

V has 5 bases trimmed and J has 3 bases trimmed; junction bases matching no gene number 6. CDR1 and CDR2 (SEHNR, FQNEAQ) derive from the germline V gene (reference sequence). Inclusive of the bounding cysteine and phenylalanine, the CDR3 is 14 residues long. The DNA shown is the 42-base CDR3, in frame from base 1. The sequence came from a man aged 45-65 years with active COVID-19. The V gene is TRBV7-9 and the J gene is TRBJ1-1; TRBD1 matches 7 bases in the middle. The specimen was peripheral blood. The bases read TGTGCCAGCAGCCCCCAGGGGGGATACACTGAAGCTTTCTTT. Its protein is CASSPQGGYTEAFF.